The 29 T cell receptor beta chains presented below share a single source sample, sequenced in a study of blood T cells in healthy people across ages. The use of a sample-barcoded 5' primer and a J-beta primer mix characterized a second PCR of 7 to 11 cycles. Via MiXCR, TCRdb re-called the 5' RACE reads, giving one row per CDR3 protein. The repertoire holds around 780,000 distinct CDR3 sequences, with 20% to 30% as singletons. In addition, the sample was reused for a study of T cells of mothers and their children.

The sequenced sample was blood. The source of these receptors is a boy between 10 and 17 years old in good health.

The chain combines TRBV24-1 with TRBJ1-1, with D unresolved. The CDR3 consists of 12 residues. The germline gives CDR1 KGHDR, CDR2 SFDVKD. Trimming removed 10 bases at V and 4 bases at J, with 12 bases between. The CDR3 sequence is CATEGPGTEAFF. In DNA form, the CDR3 reads TGTGCCACTGAGGGTCCGGGCACTGAAGCTTTCTTT.

This clonotype was seen ten or more times. The CDR3 DNA follows: TGTGCCAGCAGCTCCCGACAGGGAAATTCACCCCTCCACTTT. As protein: CASSSRQGNSPLHF. V usage is TRBV7-9 and J usage is TRBJ1-6; TRBD1 matches 7 bases. Looked up from germline, CDR1 is SEHNR and CDR2 is FQNEAQ (reference sequence). The CDR3 sequence is 14 residues long. The V segment lost 4 bases and the J segment 7 bases; nucleotides outside the gene matches: 4. The whole variable domain, filled in from reference TRBV7-9 and TRBJ1-6, reads DTGVSQNPRHKITKRGQNVTFRCDPISEHNRLYWYRQTLGQGPEFLTYFQNEAQLEKSRLLSDRFSAERPKGSFSTLEIQRTEQGDSAMYLCASSSRQGNSPLHFGNGTRLTVT.

V gene TRBV6-1 combines with J gene TRBJ1-5; unclear D gene. CDR3 length: 13 amino acids. V was pared by 6 bases and J by 1 base, with 7 bases between. CDR1 is MNHNS, CDR2 SASEGT, per germline. The CDR3 coding sequence is TGTGCCAGCAGAAGCGGGAGCAATCAGCCCCAGCATTTT. It specifies CASRSGSNQPQHF.

V is TRBV29-1 and J is TRBJ1-2; TRBD1 is a possible D gene (5 bases). The germline CDR1 and CDR2 sequences are SQVTM and ANQGSEA. The CDR3 consists of 11 residues. Trimming shortened V by 7 bases and J by 8 bases, and 14 bases separated the two germline ends. This chain's CDR3 is CSASYGGGYTF. As DNA, the CDR3 is TGCAGCGCCTCTTATGGGGGAGGCTACACCTTC.

This chain joins TRBV12-5 and TRBJ2-7; maybe TRBD2 (7 bases). The CDR3 contains 13 residues. CDR1 and CDR2 from the germline V gene are LGHNT and FRNRAP. V lost 3 bases and J lost 6, with 12 bases in between. The CDR3 bases are TGTGCTAGTGGTTTAGGGGGGGGCAGCGAGCAGTACTTC. This translates into CASGLGGGSEQYF.

This clonotype has a handful of counts. The chain combines TRBV5-1 with TRBJ2-1; D is unresolved. The ends were cut back, 1 base at V and 5 bases at J, with 7 bases in the middle. Germline-derived CDR1 and CDR2 are SGHRS and YFSETQ. There are 13 residues in the CDR3. CDR3 region: CASSLRVDNEQFF. The CDR3 DNA reads as TGCGCCAGCAGCTTGAGGGTCGACAATGAGCAGTTCTTC.

Only a few counts were recorded for this clonotype. This chain connects TRBV2 to TRBJ2-1; 13 bases agree with TRBD2. After removal of 4 bases from V and 7 bases from J, the junction contained 4 bases not matched to a gene. Germline V lookup: CDR1 SNHLY, CDR2 FYNNEI. This CDR3 comprises 15 residues. The CDR3 sequence is CASSALAGGQNEQFF. The CDR3, as DNA: TGTGCCAGCAGTGCACTAGCGGGGGGGCAGAATGAGCAGTTCTTC.

The table lists this clonotype with a few counts. V gene TRBV5-4 combines with J gene TRBJ2-3; 12 bases align to TRBD1. Germline V gene sequence: CDR1 SGHNT, CDR2 YYREEE (reference sequence). The length of the CDR3 is 16 residues. Germline trimming cut 4 bases from V and 5 bases from J; bases unmatched to any gene: 8. CDR3 sequence: CASSGPGQGAKDTQYF. The CDR3 DNA sequence: TGTGCCAGCAGCGGACCGGGACAGGGGGCGAAAGATACGCAGTATTTT.

As regards this clonotype: The junction shows a germline mismatch at one end, possibly a read error. The chain uses TRBV6-1 and TRBJ2-3, with a tentative D call TRBD1 (5 bases). The CDR3 loop spans 12 amino acids. CDR1 is MNHNS and CDR2 is SASEGT in the germline V gene. The CDR3 here is CASRVTTDTQYF. The CDR3 DNA reads TGTGCTAGCAGGGTCACAACAGATACGCAGTATTTT.

J is TRBJ2-3 and V is TRBV13; D call uncertain. The CDR3 extends over 13 amino acids. Looked up from germline, CDR1 is PRHDT and CDR2 is FYEKMQ (reference sequence). V lost 5 bases and J 6 bases, leaving 12 bases between the germline ends. CDR3 sequence reads: CASSPPPWDTQYF. The CDR3 nucleotides read TGTGCCAGCAGCCCGCCTCCCTGGGATACGCAGTATTTT.

The V call is TRBV3-1, the J call TRBJ2-7; 10 nucleotides match TRBD2. J was trimmed by 7 bases and V by 4 bases; bases with no gene match: 10. There are 15 residues in the CDR3. CDR1 is LGHDT, CDR2 YNNKEL, per germline (reference sequence). CDR3: CASSPPSGGAKEQYF. CDR3 nucleotides: TGTGCCAGCAGCCCCCCCAGCGGGGGGGCAAAGGAGCAGTACTTC.

The J gene is TRBJ2-5, the V gene TRBV9; no clear D. The DNA end is more similar to TRBJ2-7, so the J call may be wrong. Germline V gives CDR1 SGDLS, CDR2 YYNGEE. CDR3 size: 14 residues. CDR3 DNA sequence: TGTGCCAGCAGCGTAGCCACTTACCCCTACGAGCAGTACTTC. Residues: CASSVATYPYEQYF.

A few counts support this clonotype. The chain combines TRBV18 with TRBJ1-3, with D possibly TRBD1 on 5 matching bases. The CDR3 contains 16 residues. Per germline, CDR1 KGHSH and CDR2 LQKENI. The ends were cut back, 3 bases at V and 2 bases at J, with 14 bases in the middle. Here the CDR3 reads CASSPPPGGTGNTIYF. The CDR3 region has the DNA TGTGCCAGCTCACCTCCCCCCGGGGGTACTGGAAACACCATATATTTT. Full variable domain (outside the CDR3, taken from reference TRBV18 and TRBJ1-3): NAGVMQNPRHLVRRRGQEARLRCSPMKGHSHVYWYRQLPEEGLKFMVYLQKENIIDESGMPKERFSAEFPKEGPSILRIQQVVRGDSAAYFCASSPPPGGTGNTIYFGEGSWLTVV.

The table lists this clonotype with a few counts. The V gene is TRBV3-1, the J gene TRBJ1-6, with 8 positions matching TRBD1. Germline CDR1 LGHDT, CDR2 YNNKEL (reference sequence). Trimming removed 1 base from V and 8 bases from J; junction bases left unmatched: 4. The CDR3 length is 15 residues. CDR3 bases: TGTGCCAGCAGCCAAGGCGGACAGGGACATTCACCCCTCCACTTT. This gives the protein CASSQGGQGHSPLHF.

Notes on this clonotype: Given the absence of the conserved phenylalanine or tryptophan at the CDR3 end, a read error is likely. The rearrangement joins TRBV4-1 to TRBJ2-1, with 7 nucleotides matching TRBD2. Unmatched junction bases numbered 4, after V lost 1 base and J lost 7 bases. The V gene's germline CDR1 is MGHRA and CDR2 YSYEKL. The length of the CDR3 is 14 residues. CDR3 in amino acids: CASSQGLAQNEQFV. The CDR3 DNA reads as TGCGCCAGCAGCCAAGGACTAGCTCAGAATGAGCAGTTCGTC.

This clonotype has just a few counts. The chain recombines TRBV7-3 with TRBJ2-1; the match to TRBD1 covers 7 bases. The CDR3 contains 14 residues. Germline-derived CDR1 and CDR2 are SGHTA and FQGTGA. V lost 8 bases, J lost 4 bases, and 8 bases stayed unmatched. The CDR3, as DNA: TGTGCCAGCGCCAGGGACAGATCTTACAATGAGCAGTTCTTC. This codes for CASARDRSYNEQFF.

V and J are TRBV29-1 and TRBJ2-5; D is unresolved. Between the trimmed V and J ends, which lost 6 bases and 1 base, there was a span of 9 bases. The CDR3 has 12 residues. Germline V CDR1 and CDR2: SQVTM, ANQGSEA. The CDR3: CSVPLSQETQYF. The CDR3 region has the DNA TGCAGCGTCCCTCTAAGCCAAGAGACCCAGTACTTC. Filled out from reference TRBV29-1 and TRBJ2-5, the complete variable domain reads SAVISQKPSRDICQRGTSLTIQCQVDSQVTMMFWYRQQPGQSLTLIATANQGSEATYESGFVIDKFPISRPNLTFSTLTVSNMSPEDSSIYLCSVPLSQETQYFGPGTRLLVL.

CDR3 in amino acids: CASSYDLWGADGQPQHF. CDR3 coding DNA: TGTGCCAGCAGTTACGACCTTTGGGGGGCCGACGGGCAGCCCCAGCATTTT. The chain uses TRBV6-2 or TRBV6-3 and TRBJ1-5, with a weak D call TRBD1 (6 bases). The ends were cut back, 2 bases at V and 7 bases at J, with 21 bases in the middle. Per germline, CDR1 MNHEY and CDR2 SVGEGT. The CDR3 has 17 amino acids.

The chain carries TRBV14 and TRBJ1-1; D ambiguous. This CDR3 has 13 amino acids. V dropped 1 base and J dropped 4 bases, with 7 bases sitting between them. Germline CDR1 SGHDN, CDR2 FVKESK. The chain's CDR3 is CASSQVEGTEAFF. The CDR3 DNA is TGTGCCAGCAGCCAAGTTGAGGGCACTGAAGCTTTCTTT.

In this sample, this clonotype turned up a few times. This chain connects TRBV10-3 to TRBJ2-5; 8 positions match TRBD2. V lost 5 bases, J lost 5 bases, and 10 bases stayed unmatched. This CDR3 region has 15 residues. The V gene's germline CDR1 is ENHRY and CDR2 SYGVKD. The CDR3 loop is CAISRGASGGETQYF. In DNA, the CDR3 is TGTGCCATCAGTCGCGGGGCCAGCGGGGGCGAGACCCAGTACTTC.

The chain employs TRBV3-1 and TRBJ2-3; TRBD2 agrees at 14 bases. The CDR3 covers 17 residues. V lost 4 bases and J lost 1; bases outside the gene matches: 4. The germline V gene has CDR1 LGHDT and CDR2 YNNKEL (reference sequence). The CDR3 spells CASSPGLAGGRTDTQYF. DNA for the CDR3: TGTGCCAGCAGCCCCGGACTAGCGGGGGGACGCACAGATACGCAGTATTTT.

In its sample, this clonotype was seen a few times. This rearrangement joins TRBV5-1 to TRBJ2-5; possible D gene TRBD1, 6 bases. The J call may be incorrect, as the DNA end agrees better with TRBJ2-7. This CDR3 spans 15 amino acids. Germline CDR1 reads SGHRS; CDR2 reads YFSETQ. CDR3 residues: CASSPGQTFSYEQYF. The CDR3 coding sequence is TGCGCCAGCAGCCCCGGACAGACTTTTTCCTACGAGCAGTACTTC.

This clonotype was seen a handful of times. The CDR3 reads CASSSQRGGFYNEQFF. The CDR3 DNA is TGTGCCAGCAGTAGCCAGCGGGGGGGCTTCTACAATGAGCAGTTCTTC. This chain connects TRBV6-2 or TRBV6-3 to TRBJ2-1; 10 bases line up with TRBD2. The CDR3 runs to 16 residues. The V and J ends lost 5 bases and 3 bases, in that order; junction bases with no gene match: 7. The germline V gene has CDR1 MNHEY and CDR2 SVGEGT.

V gene TRBV11-2 combines with J gene TRBJ2-1; D might be TRBD2 (6 bases). This CDR3 is built from 14 residues. Trimming removed 3 bases at V and 7 bases at J, with 13 bases between. CDR1 is SGHAT and CDR2 is FQNNGV in the germline V gene. In DNA form, the CDR3 reads TGTGCCAGCAGCTTTCGACGGGGGTCAAATGAGCAGTTCTTC. Translation: CASSFRRGSNEQFF.

This clonotype was observed a handful of times. The genes are TRBV19 and TRBJ1-5, with D maybe TRBD1 (5 bases). Per germline, CDR1 LNHDA and CDR2 SQIVND (reference sequence). The ends were cut back, 7 bases at V and 3 bases at J, with 16 bases in the middle. The CDR3 contains 15 residues. The DNA of the CDR3 is TGTGCCAGTACCAAACCGGGACGCGACAATCAGCCCCAGCATTTT. Translated, it gives CASTKPGRDNQPQHF.

This clonotype came up a few times. The genes are TRBV5-1 and TRBJ2-3; tentatively, D is TRBD1 (6 bases). The germline V gene encodes CDR1 SGHRS and CDR2 YFSETQ. V gave up 0 bases and J gave up 3 bases, with 8 bases separating them. CDR3 size: 14 residues. CDR3 nucleotide sequence: TGCGCCAGCAGCTTGGACAGGGAGACAGATACGCAGTATTTT. It specifies CASSLDRETDTQYF.

This clonotype showed up just a few times. The CDR3 bases are TGCAGTGCTAGAGATCGGGGAAGCACAGATACGCAGTATTTT. As protein: CSARDRGSTDTQYF. The V gene is TRBV20-1, the J gene TRBJ2-3, with D possibly matching TRBD2 (5 bases). This CDR3 is built from 14 residues. The V gene lost 0 bases and the J gene lost 0 bases, with 7 bases spanning the gap. Germline V gene data show CDR1 as DFQATT and CDR2 as SNEGSKA (reference sequence).

The chain has TRBV16 and TRBJ1-4, with no clear D. V lost 2 bases to trimming and J lost 7 bases, with 11 bases between them. The CDR3 has 14 amino acids. Germline CDR1 is KGHSY and CDR2 is FQNENV. CDR3 residues: CASSQVTAGEKLFF. The CDR3 DNA is TGTGCCAGCAGCCAAGTCACAGCGGGTGAAAAACTGTTTTTT.

The chain employs TRBV6-1 and TRBJ1-2; D remains ambiguous. The ends were cut back, 1 base at V and 2 bases at J, with 8 bases in the middle. Germline V lookup: CDR1 MNHNS, CDR2 SASEGT. This CDR3 region has 14 residues. The CDR3 spells CASSEVQENYGYTF. The CDR3 nucleotides read TGTGCCAGCAGTGAAGTTCAGGAGAACTATGGCTACACCTTC.